Listed below are T cell receptor beta chains from one sample, sequenced in a study of regulatory T cells in long-lasting Graves disease. One entry per CDR3 protein results from TCRdb running MiXCR on the multiplex PCR reads. The sample comprises around 300,000 distinct CDR3 sequences, around 21% of which are singletons, and roughly 50% rests with the top ten. The sequencing here drew on peripheral blood mononuclear cells (PBMCs), taken when the disease was refractory, from a patient treated with antithyroid drugs. These receptors all stem from a female donor with Graves disease. CDR3s include the opening cysteine and the closing phenylalanine or tryptophan. The order of the fields is CDR3 protein, J gene, CDR3 length, V gene.

CATSRTGWNQPQHF	TRBJ1-5	14	TRBV15
CASSPLAGAYETQYF	TRBJ2-5	15	TRBV14
CATRLRIGGGYTF	TRBJ1-2	13	TRBV28
CASGQEGYEQYF	TRBJ2-7	12	TRBV3-1
CASRNLYEQYF	TRBJ2-7	11	TRBV2
CASSLASQELAKNIQYF	TRBJ2-4	17	TRBV5-1
CSARDRYGETQYF	TRBJ2-5	13	TRBV20-1
CSAREPATSFGQTKETQYF	TRBJ2-5	19	TRBV20-1
CSVEGTANYGYTF	TRBJ1-2	13	TRBV29-1
CASSDSNKNNEQFF	TRBJ2-1	14	TRBV6-4
CASQPGQGVDEQFF	TRBJ2-1	14	TRBV11-1
CASSWGQGARYEQYF	TRBJ2-7	15	TRBV7-2
CASSLVASGYQETQYF	TRBJ2-5	16	TRBV7-2
CSVRGIERLEQYF	TRBJ2-7	13	TRBV29-1
CASSLAETGDTDTQYF	TRBJ2-3	16	TRBV28
CASSLTSVYEQYF	TRBJ2-7	13	TRBV28
CASSPASLSYEQYF	TRBJ2-7	14	TRBV28
CSARDQNGRAYEQYF	TRBJ2-7	15	TRBV20-1
CSARPGLDGGELFF	TRBJ2-2	14	TRBV20-1
CSVVTTGLYEQYF	TRBJ2-7	13	TRBV29-1
CASSLRGSSNQPQHF	TRBJ1-5	15	TRBV28
CASSSFGATQPQHF	TRBJ1-5	14	TRBV12-3/TRBV12-4
CASSDRASYNEQFF	TRBJ2-1	14	TRBV12-3/TRBV12-4
CASSSRLRRRETQYF	TRBJ2-5	15	TRBV28
CASRAGGPRDEQYF	TRBJ2-7	14	TRBV6-1
CASSQVPYPNYEQYF	TRBJ2-7	15	TRBV3-1
CASSMDPRDTGELFF	TRBJ2-2	15	TRBV19
CAISENGWDSPLHF	TRBJ1-6	14	TRBV10-3
CASRKTASEKLFF	TRBJ1-4	13	TRBV27
CASKGGTGDPPQHF	TRBJ1-5	14	TRBV2
CASSDGGRVPYEQYF	TRBJ2-7	15	TRBV27
CASSLRDSSNQPQHF	TRBJ1-5	15	TRBV12-3/TRBV12-4
CASSLEGTQYF	TRBJ2-5	11	TRBV13
CSARDLRGLPYEQYF	TRBJ2-7	15	TRBV20-1
CASSLSTGAEAFF	TRBJ1-1	13	TRBV28
CASSEAMGGGGQPQHF	TRBJ1-5	16	TRBV6-2/TRBV6-3
CASSSLDRLGAFF	TRBJ1-1	13	TRBV6-2/TRBV6-3
CASAPGTGKTSKETQYF	TRBJ2-5	17	TRBV28
CAISEPGIRYNEQFF	TRBJ2-1	15	TRBV10-3
CASSRGDRETQYF	TRBJ2-5	13	TRBV7-9
CASSNTGLPEGNEQFF	TRBJ2-1	16	TRBV12-3/TRBV12-4
CASSMGQGKGQETQYF	TRBJ2-5	16	TRBV19
CASSEEDRLGGYTF	TRBJ1-2	14	TRBV2
CASSGSTGWGETQYF	-	15	TRBV5-4
CASSLDPGSNYGYTF	TRBJ1-2	15	TRBV5-1
CASSPTGASGSYEQYF	TRBJ2-7	16	TRBV4-1
CASSPTGGNTGELFF	TRBJ2-2	15	TRBV5-1
CASSLVRGSNTEAFF	TRBJ1-1	15	TRBV7-9
CASSLGGSQPQHF	TRBJ1-5	13	TRBV5-1
CASSTKDRGYTGELFF	TRBJ2-2	16	TRBV27
CASSPRTSGAYEQYF	TRBJ2-7	15	TRBV6-2/TRBV6-3
CASSLLAGAYEQYF	TRBJ2-7	14	TRBV27